This T cell receptor beta chain is drawn from a study of T cell changes during pregnancy in multiple sclerosis. Libraries were prepared by immunoSEQ multiplex PCR; TCRdb keeps only in-frame clonotypes and omits some of them. The repertoire consists of 65,000 to 70,000 clones, with 91% occurring once and the leading ten covering under 3%. V was pared by 0 bases and J by 6 bases, with 8 bases between. Looked up from germline, CDR1 is MNHNY and CDR2 is SVGAGI (reference sequence). The CDR3 consists of 13 residues. The gene calls are TRBV6-6 and TRBJ1-2, with unresolved D. The sequence was collected from a female donor with multiple sclerosis, enrolled in a pregnancy study. The input for sequencing was peripheral blood, taken in the first trimester of pregnancy. CDR3 in DNA: TGTGCCAGCAGTTACTCCACGGCGGATGGCTACACCTTC. Encoded protein: CASSYSTADGYTF.